Included here is one TCR beta chain sequence, with context. J was trimmed by 4 bases and V by 7 bases; bases with no gene match: 6. Germline CDR1 SGHAT, CDR2 FQNNGV. The length of the CDR3 is 13 residues. The data belong to a study of cytomegalovirus exposure and HLA in healthy donors. 60 Vbeta and 13 Jbeta primers were used in PCR. TCRdb keeps only in-frame clones here, not all; method: immunoSEQ multiplex PCR. The sample contains about 130,000 clones, over 70% of which appear only once. The sequence came from a young man in good health and CMV-seropositive. The sequenced sample consisted of PBMCs. The rearrangement joins TRBV11-2 to TRBJ1-2, with 7 bases aligning to TRBD1. The CDR3 region has the DNA TGTGCCAGCACCACAGGGGTCGGCTATGGCTACACCTTC. Translated, it gives CASTTGVGYGYTF.